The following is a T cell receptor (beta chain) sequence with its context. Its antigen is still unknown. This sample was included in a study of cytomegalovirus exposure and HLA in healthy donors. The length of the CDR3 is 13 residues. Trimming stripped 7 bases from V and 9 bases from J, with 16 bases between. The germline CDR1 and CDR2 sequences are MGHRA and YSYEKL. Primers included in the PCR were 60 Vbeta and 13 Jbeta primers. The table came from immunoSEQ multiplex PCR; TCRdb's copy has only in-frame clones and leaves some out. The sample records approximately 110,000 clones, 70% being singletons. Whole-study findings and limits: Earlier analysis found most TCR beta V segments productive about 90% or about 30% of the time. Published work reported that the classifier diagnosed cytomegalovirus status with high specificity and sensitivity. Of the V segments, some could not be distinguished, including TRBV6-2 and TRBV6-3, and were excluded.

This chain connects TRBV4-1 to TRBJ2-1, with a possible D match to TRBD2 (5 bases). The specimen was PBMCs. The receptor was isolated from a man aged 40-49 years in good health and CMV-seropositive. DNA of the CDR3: TGCGCCAGCATGCGGGTTGGGAGCACTGAGCAGTTCTTC. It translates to CASMRVGSTEQFF.